Following are 3 T cell receptor beta chains from one sample sequenced in a study of T-cell memory formation after mild COVID-19. TCRdb re-called the 5' RACE reads with MiXCR, one entry per CDR3 protein. The sample shows a few hundred thousand distinct CDR3 sequences, approximately 19% of them seen only once. Sample: PBMCs or a T cell subset sorted from them (not recorded which). The receptors were gathered from a man aged 18-30 years who had mild COVID-19 (a few samples of this study predate the infection). Cell type and time point are not known.

This clonotype was counted between two and nine times. The rearrangement uses TRBV4-3 and TRBJ2-1, with 9 bases lining up with TRBD2. Per the germline V gene, CDR1 is LGHNA and CDR2 is YSLEER. J was trimmed by 7 bases and V by 4 bases; bases with no gene match: 8. This CDR3 is 15 amino acids long. CDR3 sequence (DNA): TGCGCCAGCAGCCCCCTAGCGGGGTTAGGTAATGAGCAGTTCTTC. This sequence encodes CASSPLAGLGNEQFF.

This chain joins TRBV18 and TRBJ1-1; D gene unclear. Per the germline V gene, CDR1 is KGHSH and CDR2 is LQKENI. The length of the CDR3 is 15 residues. V shed 2 bases and J shed 3 bases, with 13 bases lying between them. CDR3 sequence reads: CASSPEGRLDTEAFF. CDR3 coding DNA: TGTGCCAGCTCACCAGAAGGACGATTGGACACTGAAGCTTTCTTT.

The V gene is TRBV5-1, the J gene TRBJ2-7; no clear D gene. Trimming left V 4 bases short and J 8 bases short, with 10 bases between. CDR3 length: 11 amino acids. Germline-derived CDR1 and CDR2 are SGHRS and YFSETQ. The CDR3: CASSGEGKQYF. In DNA, the CDR3 is TGCGCCAGCAGCGGGGAAGGGAAGCAGTACTTC.